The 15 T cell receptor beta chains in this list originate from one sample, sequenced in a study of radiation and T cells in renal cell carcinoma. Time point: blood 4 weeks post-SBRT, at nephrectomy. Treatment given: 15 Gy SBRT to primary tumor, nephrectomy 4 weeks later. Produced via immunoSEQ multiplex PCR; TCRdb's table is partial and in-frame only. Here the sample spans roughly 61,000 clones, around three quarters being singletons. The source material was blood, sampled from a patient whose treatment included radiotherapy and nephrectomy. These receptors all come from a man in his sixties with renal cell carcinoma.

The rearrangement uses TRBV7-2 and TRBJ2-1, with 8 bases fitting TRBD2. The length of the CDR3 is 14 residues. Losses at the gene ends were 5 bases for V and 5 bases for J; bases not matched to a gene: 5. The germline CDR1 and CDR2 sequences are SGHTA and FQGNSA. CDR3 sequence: CASSVTSANNEQFF. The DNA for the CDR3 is TGTGCCAGCAGCGTGACTAGCGCTAACAATGAGCAGTTCTTC. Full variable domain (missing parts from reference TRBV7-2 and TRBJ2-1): GAGVSQSPSNKVTEKGKDVELRCDPISGHTALYWYRQSLGQGLEFLIYFQGNSAPDKSGLPSDRFSAERTGGSVSTLTIQRTQQEDSAVYLCASSVTSANNEQFFGPGTRLTVL.

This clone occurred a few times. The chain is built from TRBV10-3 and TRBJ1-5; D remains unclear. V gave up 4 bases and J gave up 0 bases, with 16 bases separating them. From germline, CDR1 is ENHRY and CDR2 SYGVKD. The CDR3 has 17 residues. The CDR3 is CAISGVPPSYSNQPQHF. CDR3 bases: TGTGCCATCAGTGGTGTACCACCCAGTTATAGCAATCAGCCCCAGCATTTT.

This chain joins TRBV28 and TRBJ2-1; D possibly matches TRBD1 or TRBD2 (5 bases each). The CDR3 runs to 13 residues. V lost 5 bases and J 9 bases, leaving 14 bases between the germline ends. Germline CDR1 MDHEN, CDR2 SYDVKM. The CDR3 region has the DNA TGTGCCAGCAGTCCTATGGGGGTCGGTGAGCAGTTCTTC. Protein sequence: CASSPMGVGEQFF.

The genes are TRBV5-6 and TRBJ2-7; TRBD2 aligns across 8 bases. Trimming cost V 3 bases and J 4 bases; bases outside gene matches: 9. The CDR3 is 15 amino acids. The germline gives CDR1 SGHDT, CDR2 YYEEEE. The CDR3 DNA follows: TGTGCCAGCAGCTGGGGACTAGGACCCCAATACGAGCAGTACGTC. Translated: CASSWGLGPQYEQYV.

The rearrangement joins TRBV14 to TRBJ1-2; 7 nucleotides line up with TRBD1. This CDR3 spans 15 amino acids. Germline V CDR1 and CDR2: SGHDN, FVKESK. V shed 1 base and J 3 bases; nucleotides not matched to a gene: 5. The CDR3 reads CASSQGGGAYYGYTF. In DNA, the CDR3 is TGTGCCAGCAGCCAAGGAGGGGGCGCTTACTATGGCTACACCTTC.

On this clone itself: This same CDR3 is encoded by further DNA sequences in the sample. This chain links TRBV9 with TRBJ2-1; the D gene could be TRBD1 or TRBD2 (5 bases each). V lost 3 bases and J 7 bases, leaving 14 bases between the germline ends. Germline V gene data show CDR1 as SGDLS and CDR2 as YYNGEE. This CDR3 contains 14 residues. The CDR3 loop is CASSARTGTNEQFF. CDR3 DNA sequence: TGTGCCAGCAGCGCCCGAACGGGGACGAATGAGCAGTTCTTC.

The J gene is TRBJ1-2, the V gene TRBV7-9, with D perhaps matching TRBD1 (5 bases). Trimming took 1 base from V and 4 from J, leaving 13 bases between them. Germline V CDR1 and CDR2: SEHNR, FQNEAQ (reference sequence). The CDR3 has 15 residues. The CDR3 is CASSLGRTYSYGYTF. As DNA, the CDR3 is TGTGCCAGCAGCTTAGGGAGGACATATTCCTATGGCTACACCTTC.

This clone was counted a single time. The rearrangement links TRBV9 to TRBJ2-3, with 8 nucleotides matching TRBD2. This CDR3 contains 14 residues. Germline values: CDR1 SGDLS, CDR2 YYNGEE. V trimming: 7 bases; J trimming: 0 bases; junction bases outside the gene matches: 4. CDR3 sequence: CASAGGDSTDTQYF. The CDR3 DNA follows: TGTGCCAGCGCGGGGGGCGATAGCACAGATACGCAGTATTTT.

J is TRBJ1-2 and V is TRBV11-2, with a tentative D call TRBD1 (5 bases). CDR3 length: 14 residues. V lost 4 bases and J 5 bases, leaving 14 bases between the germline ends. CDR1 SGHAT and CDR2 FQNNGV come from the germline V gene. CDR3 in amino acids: CASSSSGGAYGYTF. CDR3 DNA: TGTGCCAGCAGCTCCTCAGGTGGGGCATATGGCTACACCTTC.

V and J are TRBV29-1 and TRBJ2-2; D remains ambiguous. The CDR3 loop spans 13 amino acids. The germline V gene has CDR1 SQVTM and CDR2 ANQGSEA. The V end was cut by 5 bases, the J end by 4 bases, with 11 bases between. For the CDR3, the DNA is TGCAGCGTTCGGACCACCTCCACCGGGGAGCTGTTTTTT. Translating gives CSVRTTSTGELFF.

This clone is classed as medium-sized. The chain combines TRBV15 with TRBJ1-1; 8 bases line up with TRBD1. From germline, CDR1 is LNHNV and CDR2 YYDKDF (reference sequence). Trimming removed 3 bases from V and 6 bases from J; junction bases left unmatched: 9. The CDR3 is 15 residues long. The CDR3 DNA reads TGTGCCACCAGCAGGGACAGGGAGTGGTTGGCTGAAGCTTTCTTT. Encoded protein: CATSRDREWLAEAFF.

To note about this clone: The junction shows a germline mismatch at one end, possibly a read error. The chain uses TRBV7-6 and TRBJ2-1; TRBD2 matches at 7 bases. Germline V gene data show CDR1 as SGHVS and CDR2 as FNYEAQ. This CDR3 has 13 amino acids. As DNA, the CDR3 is TGTGCCAGCAGCTTAGGGGCCAGCGGGATTTCTCTCTTC. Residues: CASSLGASGISLF.

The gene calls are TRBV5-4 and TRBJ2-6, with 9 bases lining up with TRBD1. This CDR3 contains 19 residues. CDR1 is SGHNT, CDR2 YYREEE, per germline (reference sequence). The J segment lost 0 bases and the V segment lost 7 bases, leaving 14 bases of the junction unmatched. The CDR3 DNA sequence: TGTGCCAGCGGTAATCCTCCGGGACAGGGACTCTCTGGGGCCAACGTCCTGACTTTC. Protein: CASGNPPGQGLSGANVLTF.

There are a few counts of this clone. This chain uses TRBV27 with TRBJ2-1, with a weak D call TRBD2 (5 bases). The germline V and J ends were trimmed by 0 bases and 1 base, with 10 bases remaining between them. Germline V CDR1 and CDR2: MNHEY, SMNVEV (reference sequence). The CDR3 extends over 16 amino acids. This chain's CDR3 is CASSLSDLASYNEQFF. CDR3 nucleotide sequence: TGTGCCAGCAGTTTATCGGACCTAGCTTCCTACAATGAGCAGTTCTTC.

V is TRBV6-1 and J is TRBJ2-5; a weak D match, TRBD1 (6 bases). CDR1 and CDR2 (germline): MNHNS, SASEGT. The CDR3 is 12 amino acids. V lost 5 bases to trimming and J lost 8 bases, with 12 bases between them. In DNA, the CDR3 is TGTGCCAGCAGTCCGAGACAGGACACCCAGTACTTC. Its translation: CASSPRQDTQYF.